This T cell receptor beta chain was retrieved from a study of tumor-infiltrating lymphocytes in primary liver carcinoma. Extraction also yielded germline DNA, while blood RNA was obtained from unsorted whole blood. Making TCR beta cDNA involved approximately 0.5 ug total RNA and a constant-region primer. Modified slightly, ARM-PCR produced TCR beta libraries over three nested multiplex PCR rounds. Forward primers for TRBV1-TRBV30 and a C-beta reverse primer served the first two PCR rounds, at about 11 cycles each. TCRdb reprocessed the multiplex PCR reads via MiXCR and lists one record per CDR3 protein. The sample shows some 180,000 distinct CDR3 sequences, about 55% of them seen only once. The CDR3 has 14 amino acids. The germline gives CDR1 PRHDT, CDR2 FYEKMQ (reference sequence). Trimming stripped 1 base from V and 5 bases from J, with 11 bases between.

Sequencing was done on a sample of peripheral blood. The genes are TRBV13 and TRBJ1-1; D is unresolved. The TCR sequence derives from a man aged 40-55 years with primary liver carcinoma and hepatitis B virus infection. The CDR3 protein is CASSLELRGTEAFF. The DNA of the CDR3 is TGTGCCAGCAGCTTAGAACTCCGAGGGACTGAAGCTTTCTTT.